Below, 13 T cell receptor beta chains from the same sample are listed, as sequenced in a study of blood T cell repertoires in COVID-19. Assay used: immunoSEQ multiplex PCR; TCRdb lists only in-frame clones, some missing. Of some 400,000 clones listed, 87% are singletons. Sequences were obtained from PBMCs or T cells enriched from blood (not recorded which). The receptors stem from a young man who had recovered from COVID-19.

The chain couples TRBV15 to TRBJ1-3; D uncertain. Germline V CDR1 and CDR2: LNHNV, YYDKDF (reference sequence). This CDR3 has 14 residues. The V and J ends lost 1 base and 0 bases respectively, with 4 bases between them. In DNA form, the CDR3 reads TGTGCCACCAGCAGAGCCCTCTCTGGAAACACCATATATTTT. It specifies CATSRALSGNTIYF. Variable domain in full (rest from reference TRBV15 and TRBJ1-3): DAMVIQNPRYQVTQFGKPVTLSCSQTLNHNVMYWYQQKSSQAPKLLFHYYDKDFNNEADTPDNFQSRRPNTSFCFLDIRSPGLGDTAMYLCATSRALSGNTIYFGEGSWLTVV.

The chain has TRBV7-2 and TRBJ1-5; 8 bases are a match to TRBD1. Germline CDR1 SGHTA, CDR2 FQGNSA. Germline trimming cut 6 bases from V and 5 bases from J; bases unmatched to any gene: 15. This CDR3 spans 17 amino acids. CDR3 sequence: CASSLATRTGRDQPQHF. DNA of the CDR3: TGTGCCAGCAGTCTTGCAACCCGGACAGGGAGGGATCAGCCCCAGCATTTT. Variable domain in full (rest from reference TRBV7-2 and TRBJ1-5): GAGVSQSPSNKVTEKGKDVELRCDPISGHTALYWYRQSLGQGLEFLIYFQGNSAPDKSGLPSDRFSAERTGGSVSTLTIQRTQQEDSAVYLCASSLATRTGRDQPQHFGDGTRLSIL.

This CDR3 reads CASSQDLGAVTGELFF. CDR3 nucleotides: TGCGCCAGCAGCCAAGATCTGGGGGCGGTTACCGGGGAGCTGTTTTTT. The rearrangement uses TRBV4-1 and TRBJ2-2; weak D call: TRBD1 (6 bases). Between the trimmed V and J ends, which lost 0 bases and 5 bases, there was a span of 13 bases. The germline CDR1 and CDR2 sequences are MGHRA and YSYEKL. The length of the CDR3 is 16 residues.

A few counts support this clone. The chain couples TRBV15 to TRBJ2-3; 10 nucleotides align to TRBD1. After removal of 2 bases from V and 6 bases from J, the junction contained 8 bases not matched to a gene. This CDR3 is 16 amino acids long. Per the germline V gene, CDR1 is LNHNV and CDR2 is YYDKDF (reference sequence). The CDR3 here is CATSRHAGTGVDTQYF. The CDR3 DNA sequence: TGTGCCACCAGCAGACACGCCGGGACAGGGGTTGATACGCAGTATTTT.

The chain recombines TRBV18 with TRBJ2-1, with 12 nucleotides matching TRBD2. With 3 bases clipped from V and 10 bases from J, the junction kept 4 bases outside the gene matches. The germline gives CDR1 KGHSH, CDR2 LQKENI. This CDR3 has 14 residues. CDR3 nucleotides: TGTGCCAGCTCACCTGGGACTAGCGGGCGAGAGCAGTTCTTC. Its translation: CASSPGTSGREQFF.

This clone turned up a few times. The J gene is TRBJ2-7, the V gene TRBV4-2; 10 bases line up with TRBD2. Germline trimming cut 1 base from V and 2 bases from J; bases unmatched to any gene: 5. This CDR3 has 16 residues. CDR1 and CDR2 (germline): LGHNA, YNFKEQ. The chain's CDR3 is CASSQALAGGPYEQYF. In DNA form, the CDR3 reads TGTGCCAGCAGCCAAGCTTTAGCGGGGGGCCCCTACGAGCAGTACTTC.

The chain links TRBV20-1 to TRBJ1-1, with D perhaps TRBD1 (6 bases). V was trimmed by 3 bases and J by 3 bases, leaving 17 bases between them. Germline-derived CDR1 and CDR2 are DFQATT and SNEGSKA (reference sequence). The CDR3 is 15 amino acids. CDR3 DNA: TGCAGTGCTAGTATTGCAGGGGAATGGGACACTGAAGCTTTCTTT. It translates to CSASIAGEWDTEAFF.

The V call is TRBV5-1, the J call TRBJ2-7, with TRBD1 matching over 10 bases. CDR3 length equals 16 residues. V lost 2 bases, J lost 7 bases, and 12 bases stayed unmatched. Germline-derived CDR1 and CDR2 are SGHRS and YFSETQ. CDR3 sequence: CASSFEPGTGVGEQYF. The CDR3 nucleotides read TGCGCCAGCAGCTTCGAACCCGGGACAGGGGTAGGGGAGCAGTACTTC.

This clone occurred once. The chain is built from TRBV9 and TRBJ1-4; perhaps TRBD1 as D (5 bases). V was shortened by 5 bases and J by 12 bases, with 14 bases between the two germline ends. Germline loops: CDR1 SGDLS, CDR2 YYNGEE. This CDR3 is built from 12 residues. In nucleotides, the CDR3 is TGTGCCAGCAGTACTAACGACAGACAACTGTTTTTT. Translation gives CASSTNDRQLFF.

The chain couples TRBV2 to TRBJ2-3, with 7 bases matching TRBD2. The V gene's germline CDR1 is SNHLY and CDR2 FYNNEI. V was clipped by 7 bases and J by 1 base; unmatched bases: 8. CDR3 size: 15 residues. The chain's CDR3 is CASKLLSGRTDTQYF. CDR3 sequence (DNA): TGTGCCAGCAAACTCCTTAGCGGGCGCACAGATACGCAGTATTTT.

This clone was detected a few times. The V gene is TRBV27, the J gene TRBJ1-6; D is undetermined. The germline gives CDR1 MNHEY, CDR2 SMNVEV (reference sequence). V lost 3 bases and J 7 bases, leaving 7 bases between the germline ends. The CDR3 covers 13 residues. CDR3 in DNA: TGTGCCAGCAGTTTTTATTCCAATTCACCCCTCCACTTT. Translated, it gives CASSFYSNSPLHF.

The genes are TRBV7-2 and TRBJ2-1, with 13 bases aligning to TRBD2. Losses at the gene ends were 7 bases for V and 8 bases for J; bases not matched to a gene: 8. The CDR3 is 15 amino acids. CDR1 SGHTA and CDR2 FQGNSA come from the germline V gene. The CDR3 spells CASKGTSGTYDEQFF. The CDR3 bases are TGTGCCAGCAAGGGGACTAGCGGGACCTATGATGAGCAGTTCTTC.

Turning to this clone: Other DNA sequences in the sample encode the same CDR3. The chain is built from TRBV20-1 and TRBJ1-1; D is uncertain. This CDR3 has 11 residues. Germline V CDR1 and CDR2: DFQATT, SNEGSKA (reference sequence). V was clipped by 4 bases and J by 1 base, with 4 bases between them. The CDR3 DNA reads as TGCAGTGCTAATCGGAACACTGAAGCTTTCTTT. It specifies CSANRNTEAFF.